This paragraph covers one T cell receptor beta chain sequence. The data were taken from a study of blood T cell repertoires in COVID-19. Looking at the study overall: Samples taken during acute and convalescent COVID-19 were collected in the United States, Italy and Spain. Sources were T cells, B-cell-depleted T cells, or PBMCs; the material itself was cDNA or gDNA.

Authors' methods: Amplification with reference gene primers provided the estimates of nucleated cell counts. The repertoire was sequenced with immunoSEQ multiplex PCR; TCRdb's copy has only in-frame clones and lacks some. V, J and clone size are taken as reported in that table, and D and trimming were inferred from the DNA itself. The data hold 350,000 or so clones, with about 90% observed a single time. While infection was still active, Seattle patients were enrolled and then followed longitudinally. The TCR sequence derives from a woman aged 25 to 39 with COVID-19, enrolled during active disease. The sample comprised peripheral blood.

The CDR3 protein is CASSLSGASYEQYF. The CDR3 DNA follows: TGTGCCAGCAGCCTCAGCGGGGCCTCCTACGAGCAGTACTTC. The chain uses TRBV27 and TRBJ2-7, with 7 bases lining up with TRBD2. Germline V lookup: CDR1 MNHEY, CDR2 SMNVEV (reference sequence). With 6 bases clipped from V and 0 bases from J, the junction kept 5 bases outside the gene matches. The CDR3 spans 14 residues.